The 9 T cell receptor beta chains given below trace back to one sample, sequenced in a study of T-cell memory formation after mild COVID-19. TCRdb called the 5' RACE reads again in MiXCR, with one record for every CDR3 protein. The repertoire holds about 560,000 distinct CDR3 sequences, with roughly 17% as singletons. Source material: PBMCs or a T cell subset sorted from them (not recorded which). Receptors originate from an adult woman who had mild COVID-19 (a few samples of this study predate the infection). Cell type and time point are not known.

There are a few counts of this clonotype. The gene calls are TRBV4-1 and TRBJ2-3; D perhaps matches TRBD2 (5 bases). V was clipped by 4 bases and J by 1 base, with 18 bases between them. The CDR3 has 17 amino acids. The V gene's germline CDR1 is MGHRA and CDR2 YSYEKL. The CDR3 DNA reads TGCGCCAGCAGCCTCCCCGAGGCTAGCTTCGGCACAGATACGCAGTATTTT. Translation: CASSLPEASFGTDTQYF.

This clonotype has only a few counts. This chain connects TRBV12-3 or TRBV12-4 to TRBJ2-7; 10 positions match TRBD2. The CDR3 totals 14 residues. Unmatched junction bases numbered 8, after V lost 6 bases and J lost 6 bases. The chain's CDR3 is CASRESGRAAEQYF. CDR3 nucleotide sequence: TGTGCCAGCAGGGAAAGCGGGAGGGCCGCCGAGCAGTACTTC.

This clonotype occurred many times. This chain links TRBV12-3 or TRBV12-4 with TRBJ1-5; D call uncertain. The CDR3 consists of 13 residues. The germline V and J ends were trimmed by 6 bases and 0 bases, with 6 bases remaining between them. The CDR3 here is CASSLSSNQPQHF. CDR3 nucleotide sequence: TGTGCCAGCAGCTTAAGTAGCAATCAGCCCCAGCATTTT.

This clonotype was detected many times. The chain recombines TRBV29-1 with TRBJ2-3; 7 bases are shared with TRBD2. The CDR3 extends over 13 amino acids. V trimming: 4 bases; J trimming: 0 bases; junction bases outside the gene matches: 1. From germline, CDR1 is SQVTM and CDR2 ANQGSEA. The CDR3 here is CSVGGGSTDTQYF. The DNA for the CDR3 is TGCAGCGTTGGCGGGGGAAGCACAGATACGCAGTATTTT.

The genes are TRBV7-9 and TRBJ2-7; 11 nucleotides align to TRBD1. Germline CDR1 and CDR2: SEHNR and FQNEAQ (reference sequence). Trimming removed 5 bases from V and 3 bases from J; junction bases left unmatched: 6. This CDR3 spans 15 amino acids. For the CDR3, the DNA is TGTGCCAGCAGCGCACCGGGACAGGGGGTCTACGAGCAGTACTTC. It specifies CASSAPGQGVYEQYF.

J is TRBJ2-5 and V is TRBV7-2, with TRBD2 matching over 10 bases. There are 17 residues in the CDR3. The V gene's germline CDR1 is SGHTA and CDR2 FQGNSA. The trim removed 5 bases at V and 2 bases at J, leaving 11 bases unmatched. This CDR3 is CASSLYWTSGSQETQYF. The CDR3 nucleotides read TGTGCCAGCAGCCTGTACTGGACTAGCGGATCACAAGAGACCCAGTACTTC.

This clonotype was counted once. The CDR3 DNA sequence: TGTGCCACCAGCCCAAGGAGGGGTGATGAGCAGTTCTTC. Encoded protein: CATSPRRGDEQFF. The genes are TRBV15 and TRBJ2-1; maybe TRBD2 (6 bases). The CDR3 is 13 amino acids. CDR1 is LNHNV, CDR2 YYDKDF, per germline (reference sequence). Trimming left V 5 bases short and J 8 bases short, with 13 bases between.

A single count supports this clonotype. The chain carries TRBV7-6 and TRBJ2-2; TRBD2 agrees at 12 bases. The CDR3 is 17 residues long. Unmatched junction bases numbered 7, after V lost 2 bases and J lost 6 bases. Germline values: CDR1 SGHVS, CDR2 FNYEAQ. The CDR3 DNA reads TGTGCCAGCAGCTTACCCAAGACTAGCGGGAGATCCGGGGAGCTGTTTTTT. Amino acid sequence: CASSLPKTSGRSGELFF.

The chain links TRBV5-1 to TRBJ1-2, with 10 bases lining up with TRBD1. CDR1 and CDR2 (germline): SGHRS, YFSETQ. Losses at the gene ends were 0 bases for V and 2 bases for J; bases not matched to a gene: 1. The CDR3 runs to 15 residues. The CDR3, as DNA: TGCGCCAGCAGCTTGGAGGGACAGGGGAACTATGGCTACACCTTC. Amino acid sequence: CASSLEGQGNYGYTF.